This TCR beta chain was documented in a study of identical twins. CDR3 length: 14 residues. Germline V gene lookup returns CDR1 SGHRS and CDR2 YFSETQ. V lost 4 bases and J 5 bases, leaving 13 bases between the germline ends. Everyone who donated was a healthy Caucasian. Template switching (which added a universal primer site) was used, and cDNA carried unique molecular identifiers. TCRdb re-called the 5' RACE reads with MiXCR, one entry per CDR3 protein. The top ten hold about 0.25% of the sample, which has 1,800,000 or so distinct CDR3 sequences, around 29% seen once. With respect to this clonotype: No antigen is known for it. Given a much more abundant clone one base away, this may be a read error.

General study findings and limits: Those out-of-frame alpha sequences shared by twins showed an excess of low generation probability. Cord blood beta clonotypes that were abundant carried fewer insertions, and memory repertoires showed no such trend.

The rearrangement links TRBV5-1 to TRBJ2-1; D is perhaps TRBD1 (6 bases). The sequence was obtained from a newborn girl in good health. The sample comprised cord blood. Written as DNA, the CDR3 is TGCGCCAGCAGCCAAGAACAGGGTAACAATGAGCAGTTCTTC. It specifies CASSQEQGNNEQFF.